This entry lists 10 T cell receptor beta chains sequenced from one sample in a study of CD8 T cells in Susac syndrome. RNA, at 0.5 to 1 ug, was reverse transcribed with random hexamers. From the immunoSEQ multiplex PCR reads, TCRdb called clonotypes with MiXCR, one entry per CDR3 protein. Of tens of thousands of distinct CDR3 sequences listed, approximately 94% are singletons. Source material: CD8+ T cells from PBMCs. The receptors here all came from a human donor in good health.

The CDR3 bases are TGTGCCAGCACAAAACAGGGACATGGCTACACCTTC. It is translated as CASTKQGHGYTF. The chain carries TRBV5-4 and TRBJ1-2; TRBD1 is a possible D gene (6 bases). Trimming left V 6 bases short and J 6 bases short, with 12 bases between. Germline V gives CDR1 SGHNT, CDR2 YYREEE (reference sequence). The CDR3 runs 12 residues.

This chain links TRBV12-3 or TRBV12-4 with TRBJ1-2; D gene uncertain. V was trimmed by 6 bases and J by 4 bases, leaving 12 bases between them. The CDR3 length is 13 residues. The CDR3 region has the DNA TGTGCCAGCAGCCTAACAGCGCCCTATGGCTACACCTTC. It specifies CASSLTAPYGYTF.

The V call is TRBV29-1, the J call TRBJ2-1; 15 bases are a match to TRBD2. The CDR3 contains 18 residues. Germline loops: CDR1 SQVTM, CDR2 ANQGSEA. J was trimmed by 2 bases and V by 6 bases; bases with no gene match: 11. CDR3 sequence (DNA): TGCAGCGTCGCCGGGACTAGCGGGAGGTTTACCACCTACAATGAGCAGTTCTTC. Protein: CSVAGTSGRFTTYNEQFF.

The CDR3 reads CASRWTEGTEAFF. The CDR3 bases are TGTGCCAGCAGATGGACGGAGGGGACTGAAGCTTTCTTT. The chain couples TRBV27 to TRBJ1-1, with D possibly TRBD1 on 5 matching bases. Trimming cost V 6 bases and J 5 bases, with 13 bases left between them. The CDR3 totals 13 residues. CDR1 MNHEY and CDR2 SMNVEV come from the germline V gene (reference sequence).

The chain combines TRBV29-1 with TRBJ2-5, with 9 bases aligning to TRBD2. The CDR3 covers 15 residues. Trimming at V came to 1 base and at J to 7 bases, leaving 10 bases not matched to a gene. The germline V gene encodes CDR1 SQVTM and CDR2 ANQGSEA. The CDR3, as DNA: TGCAGCGTTGAAGGGAGCGGGGGGCGGGCGGCGACCCAGTACTTC. It translates to CSVEGSGGRAATQYF. The full variable domain, completed using reference TRBV29-1 and TRBJ2-5, is SAVISQKPSRDICQRGTSLTIQCQVDSQVTMMFWYRQQPGQSLTLIATANQGSEATYESGFVIDKFPISRPNLTFSTLTVSNMSPEDSSIYLCSVEGSGGRAATQYFGPGTRLLVL.

The rearrangement joins TRBV20-1 to TRBJ2-7; the match to TRBD2 covers 11 bases. Unmatched junction bases numbered 8, after V lost 6 bases and J lost 4 bases. Germline values: CDR1 DFQATT, CDR2 SNEGSKA (reference sequence). The CDR3 covers 14 residues. The CDR3 nucleotides are TGCAGTGCCATTAGCGGGGGGGCCTTTTACGAGCAGTACTTC. This encodes CSAISGGAFYEQYF.

The V and J genes are TRBV29-1 and TRBJ2-1; D gene uncertain. The germline V and J ends were trimmed by 4 bases and 4 bases, with 14 bases remaining between them. Germline lookup yields CDR1 SQVTM and CDR2 ANQGSEA. This CDR3 contains 14 residues. The CDR3, as DNA: TGCAGCGTTGTTGGCCACAGCCTATACAATGAGCAGTTCTTC. This sequence encodes CSVVGHSLYNEQFF.

The chain uses TRBV7-6 and TRBJ2-7, with D perhaps TRBD1 (5 bases). CDR3 length equals 14 residues. Germline CDR1 is SGHVS and CDR2 is FNYEAQ. V was trimmed by 1 base and J by 1 base, leaving 8 bases between them. The CDR3 region is CASSLGRGSYEQYF. Written as DNA, the CDR3 is TGTGCCAGCAGCTTAGGAAGGGGTTCCTACGAGCAGTACTTC.

The chain is built from TRBV14 and TRBJ2-7, with unresolved D. Germline-derived CDR1 and CDR2 are SGHDN and FVKESK. The V end was cut by 1 base, the J end by 3 bases, with 16 bases between. CDR3 length: 16 amino acids. In DNA form, the CDR3 reads TGTGCCAGCAGCCAAGGGGCCAGTGTAGTCCGCTACGAGCAGTACTTC. It codes for CASSQGASVVRYEQYF.

The chain uses TRBV27 and TRBJ1-5; D is unclear. Germline V lookup: CDR1 MNHEY, CDR2 SMNVEV (reference sequence). V was clipped by 10 bases and J by 0 bases, with 16 bases between them. CDR3 length: 15 amino acids. CDR3 amino acids: CATKSFGISNQPQHF. The CDR3 coding sequence is TGTGCCACCAAATCTTTCGGGATTAGCAATCAGCCCCAGCATTTT.